One sample yielded the 19 T cell receptor beta chains listed below, sequenced in a study of identifying expanded T cells in peripheral blood. Repertoires were generated with immunoSEQ multiplex PCR, while TCRdb's copy carries only in-frame clones and drops some. The repertoire holds 70,000 to 100,000 clones, with about nine tenths as singletons. The sequenced material came from blood. These receptors were collected from a person aged 18 to 75 in good health.

The chain joins TRBV11-2 to TRBJ2-5; D tentatively reads TRBD1 or TRBD2 (6 bases each). Per the germline V gene, CDR1 is SGHAT and CDR2 is FQNNGV. The CDR3 sequence is 15 residues long. V dropped 3 bases and J dropped 5 bases, with 16 bases sitting between them. The CDR3 sequence is CASSLGYGGHETQYF. CDR3 nucleotides: TGTGCCAGCAGCTTGGGTTATGGGGGGCACGAGACCCAGTACTTC.

Note on this clone: The sample has other DNA sequences that encode this CDR3 too. The rearrangement links TRBV6-4 to TRBJ2-3, with D perhaps matching TRBD2 (6 bases). CDR1 MRHNA and CDR2 SNTAGT come from the germline V gene. There are 15 residues in the CDR3. V gave up 4 bases and J gave up 0 bases, with 11 bases separating them. The CDR3 nucleotides read TGTGCCAGCAGTGCCTCGAGCGGGAGCACAGATACGCAGTATTTT. It specifies CASSASSGSTDTQYF.

V usage is TRBV29-1 and J usage is TRBJ1-6; D is possibly TRBD1 (5 bases). CDR1 and CDR2 from the germline V gene are SQVTM and ANQGSEA. V was clipped by 5 bases and J by 12 bases, with 20 bases between them. The CDR3 runs to 14 residues. The DNA for the CDR3 is TGCAGCGTTCCCCACCCGGATTCAGGGCAACCCCTCCACTTT. Translating gives CSVPHPDSGQPLHF.

The rearrangement joins TRBV28 to TRBJ2-3; tentatively, D is TRBD1 (5 bases). Trimming took off 4 bases at V and 2 bases at J, with 13 bases between the two ends. Germline loops: CDR1 MDHEN, CDR2 SYDVKM. There are 15 residues in the CDR3. In DNA, the CDR3 is TGTGCCAGCAGTTCCTTGACAGTCCCCACAGATACGCAGTATTTT. It is translated as CASSSLTVPTDTQYF.

The genes are TRBV28 and TRBJ2-2; D assignment may be TRBD1 or TRBD2 (5 bases each). V lost 1 base and J lost 9, with 12 bases in between. The CDR3 is made up of 14 amino acids. Looked up from germline, CDR1 is MDHEN and CDR2 is SYDVKM. The CDR3 loop reads CASSLSGPGRELFF. The CDR3 DNA reads TGTGCCAGCAGTTTATCGGGGCCCGGTAGGGAGCTGTTTTTT.

The chain couples TRBV11-2 to TRBJ1-2; TRBD1 might be the D (5 bases). The CDR3 runs 14 residues. CDR1 and CDR2 from the germline V gene are SGHAT and FQNNGV. V lost 1 base to trimming and J lost 4 bases, with 10 bases between them. This CDR3 reads CASSLVGGPYGYTF. CDR3 sequence (DNA): TGTGCCAGCAGCTTAGTCGGGGGACCCTATGGCTACACCTTC.

CDR3 region: CASSILGQGADNEQFF. The DNA for the CDR3 is TGTGCCAGCAGCATCCTTGGACAGGGGGCGGACAATGAGCAGTTCTTC. The chain employs TRBV5-6 and TRBJ2-1; 11 bases agree with TRBD1. Losses at the gene ends were 4 bases for V and 5 bases for J; bases not matched to a gene: 8. There are 16 residues in the CDR3. In germline, CDR1 is SGHDT, CDR2 YYEEEE.

The CDR3 is CASSQSLVLQETQYF. As DNA, the CDR3 is TGCGCCAGCAGCCAAAGTTTGGTACTCCAAGAGACCCAGTACTTC. This chain uses TRBV4-1 with TRBJ2-5; no firm D call. CDR1 MGHRA and CDR2 YSYEKL come from the germline V gene. The V gene lost 2 bases and the J gene lost 1 base, with 11 bases spanning the gap. The CDR3 covers 15 residues.

Remarks on this clone: This sample also contains other DNA sequences that code for the same CDR3. This chain uses TRBV28 with TRBJ1-6, with TRBD1 as a possible D gene (5 bases). Trimming cost V 3 bases and J 7 bases, with 7 bases left between them. The CDR3 has 13 amino acids. Looked up from germline, CDR1 is MDHEN and CDR2 is SYDVKM. Here the CDR3 reads CASSFRGNSPLHF. The CDR3 nucleotides are TGTGCCAGCAGTTTCCGGGGCAATTCACCCCTCCACTTT.

V and J are TRBV10-3 and TRBJ2-7; 8 bases align to TRBD1. Per germline, CDR1 ENHRY and CDR2 SYGVKD. Trimming at V came to 6 bases and at J to 1 base, leaving 2 bases not matched to a gene. This CDR3 is built from 13 residues. CDR3 region: CAIRTGGSYEQYF. Here the CDR3 DNA reads TGTGCCATCAGAACAGGGGGTTCCTACGAGCAGTACTTC.

The table lists this clone with a count of one. This chain links TRBV28 with TRBJ1-3; D remains ambiguous. The CDR3 contains 14 residues. Germline V lookup: CDR1 MDHEN, CDR2 SYDVKM. The V gene lost 10 bases and the J gene lost 0 bases, with 13 bases spanning the gap. CDR3 in amino acids: CATYQAVSGNTIYF. The DNA for the CDR3 is TGTGCCACGTACCAGGCCGTCTCTGGAAACACCATATATTTT. Supplemented by reference TRBV28 and TRBJ1-3, the full variable domain reads DVKVTQSSRYLVKRTGEKVFLECVQDMDHENMFWYRQDPGLGLRLIYFSYDVKMKEKGDIPEGYSVSREKKERFSLILESASTNQTSMYLCATYQAVSGNTIYFGEGSWLTVV.

This chain connects TRBV6-1 to TRBJ2-7; D call uncertain. CDR1 and CDR2 (germline): MNHNS, SASEGT. This CDR3 is 10 amino acids long. V lost 6 bases to trimming and J lost 4 bases, with 4 bases between them. CDR3 loop: CASRQYEQYF. The DNA of the CDR3 is TGTGCCAGCAGACAGTACGAGCAGTACTTC.

The rearrangement uses TRBV6-1 and TRBJ2-1; TRBD2 aligns across 7 bases. This CDR3 has 15 amino acids. Trimming took 2 bases from V and 10 from J; bases not matched to a gene: 11. The germline gives CDR1 MNHNS, CDR2 SASEGT. CDR3 bases: TGTGCCAGCAGTGAATTTCCCCTTACTAGCGCAGAGCAGTTCTTC. Protein product: CASSEFPLTSAEQFF.

This rearrangement joins TRBV9 to TRBJ2-1, with 8 bases identical to TRBD2. Germline V gene lookup returns CDR1 SGDLS and CDR2 YYNGEE. This CDR3 is built from 18 residues. V gave up 0 bases and J gave up 0 bases; unmatched junction bases: 8. The CDR3 loop is CASSVDFGGTSSYNEQFF. Written as DNA, the CDR3 is TGTGCCAGCAGCGTAGATTTTGGGGGGACTAGCTCCTACAATGAGCAGTTCTTC.

Only one count was recorded for this clone. The same CDR3 also results from other DNA sequences found in this sample. The rearrangement links TRBV6-4 to TRBJ2-3; perhaps TRBD2 as D (6 bases). Germline V CDR1 and CDR2: MRHNA, SNTAGT. This CDR3 has 15 amino acids. Trimming stripped 0 bases from V and 1 base from J, with 8 bases between. The CDR3 nucleotides read TGTGCCAGCAGTGACTCGGGGGGAGGCACAGATACGCAGTATTTT. This gives the protein CASSDSGGGTDTQYF.

The chain uses TRBV9 and TRBJ2-1, with TRBD2 matching over 11 bases. The CDR3 is 16 amino acids. Trimming cost V 3 bases and J 0 bases; bases outside gene matches: 2. Germline CDR1 and CDR2: SGDLS and YYNGEE. CDR3 DNA: TGTGCCAGCAGCGCGACTAGCGGGACCTCCTACAATGAGCAGTTCTTC. It codes for CASSATSGTSYNEQFF.

V gene TRBV4-1 combines with J gene TRBJ2-7; D unresolved. This CDR3 has 15 amino acids. With 1 base removed from V and 0 bases from J, the gap between germline ends came to 10 bases. Germline CDR1 MGHRA, CDR2 YSYEKL. The CDR3, as DNA: TGCGCCAGCAGCCAAGGGCACACGAACTCCTACGAGCAGTACTTC. Translation gives CASSQGHTNSYEQYF.

The rearrangement uses TRBV6-5 and TRBJ1-6, with D unclear. Germline CDR1 reads MNHEY; CDR2 reads SVGAGI. The V gene lost 5 bases and the J gene lost 7 bases, with 9 bases spanning the gap. The CDR3 runs 13 residues. The CDR3 region is CASSRGLNSPLHF. CDR3 bases: TGTGCCAGCAGTCGAGGGCTCAATTCACCCCTCCACTTT.

The rearrangement uses TRBV7-3 and TRBJ2-3; 7 bases fit TRBD2. With 0 bases clipped from V and 2 bases from J, the junction kept 5 bases outside the gene matches. Looked up from germline, CDR1 is SGHTA and CDR2 is FQGTGA. The CDR3 covers 16 residues. DNA for the CDR3: TGTGCCAGCAGCTTAACTGGCGGGGGTCCCACAGATACGCAGTATTTT. This encodes CASSLTGGGPTDTQYF. Supplemented by reference TRBV7-3 and TRBJ2-3, the full variable domain reads GAGVSQTPSNKVTEKGKYVELRCDPISGHTALYWYRQSLGQGPEFLIYFQGTGAADDSGLPNDRFFAVRPEGSVSTLKIQRTERGDSAVYLCASSLTGGGPTDTQYFGPGTRLTVL.